This entry lists 2 T cell receptor beta chains sequenced from one sample in a study of T cell clones after liver transplantation. Sequencing used immunoSEQ multiplex PCR; TCRdb keeps in-frame clones, though not all of them. Altogether about 120,000 clones are present, roughly nine tenths being singletons, with the ten largest covering about 0.8%. The sample consisted of CD4+ T cells from blood, taken 12 months after liver transplant. All receptors derive from a human patient who received a liver transplant. The T cells may partly be graft donor cells.

In DNA form, the CDR3 reads TGTGCCAGCAGTGGACAGGGGAACGAGCAGTACTTC. Protein: CASSGQGNEQYF. The chain joins TRBV2 to TRBJ2-7; 8 positions agree with TRBD1. CDR3 length: 12 amino acids. Looked up from germline, CDR1 is SNHLY and CDR2 is FYNNEI. Germline trimming cut 4 bases from V and 5 bases from J; bases unmatched to any gene: 1.

The chain has TRBV11-2 and TRBJ2-5; D remains ambiguous. Looked up from germline, CDR1 is SGHAT and CDR2 is FQNNGV. This CDR3 is 11 amino acids long. Trimming stripped 1 base from V and 5 bases from J, with 2 bases between. CDR3 nucleotides: TGTGCCAGCAGCTTAGCTGAGACCCAGTACTTC. Its protein is CASSLAETQYF.